Sequencing of this TCR beta chain was carried out in a study of CD8+ T cells in alopecia areata. Whole-study results and caveats: Significant decreases in scalp clonality and expanded CD8+ clones followed tofacitinib treatment. One nonresponder leaves baseline CD8+ expansion's link to response uncertain.

As for treatment: oral pan-JAK inhibitor, 5-10 mg twice daily. Peripheral blood, together with lesional scalp punch biopsies, was collected from alopecia areata patients. The sequencing template was cDNA reverse transcribed from extracted RNA. The data were produced by immunoSEQ multiplex PCR, yet TCRdb's version contains in-frame clones alone and is incomplete. The data contain some 120,000 clones, around 60% of them singletons. This clone showed up just a few times. Its matching antigen is unknown. Germline CDR1 SNHLY, CDR2 FYNNEI. The CDR3 spans 16 residues. With V trimmed by 6 bases and J by 7 bases, 15 bases remained unmatched.

This sample comprised CD4+ T cells sorted from blood, obtained at week 4, from a patient treated with tofacitinib. This TCR derives from a human donor with alopecia areata. The chain joins TRBV2 to TRBJ1-2; 9 bases fit TRBD1. CDR3 region: CASRRPIGQGPGGYTF. CDR3 bases: TGTGCCAGCAGAAGACCTATTGGACAGGGGCCTGGTGGCTACACCTTC.